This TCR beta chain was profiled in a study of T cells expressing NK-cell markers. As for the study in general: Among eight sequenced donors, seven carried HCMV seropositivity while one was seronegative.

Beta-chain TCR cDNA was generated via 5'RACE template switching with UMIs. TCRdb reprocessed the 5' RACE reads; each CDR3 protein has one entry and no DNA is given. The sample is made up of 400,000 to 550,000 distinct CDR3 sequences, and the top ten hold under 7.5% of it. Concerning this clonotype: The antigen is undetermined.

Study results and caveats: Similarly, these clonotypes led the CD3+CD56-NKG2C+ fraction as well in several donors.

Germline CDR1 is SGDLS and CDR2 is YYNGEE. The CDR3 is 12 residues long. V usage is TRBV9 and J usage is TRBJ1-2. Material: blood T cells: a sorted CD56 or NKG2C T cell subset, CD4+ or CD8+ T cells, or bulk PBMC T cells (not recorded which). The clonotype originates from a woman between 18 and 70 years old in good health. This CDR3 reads CASSVGLYGYTF.